The text below deals with one T cell receptor (beta chain). Antigen unknown. This entry comes from a study of CD4 T cells in relation to SARS-CoV-2 and coronaviruses. General study findings and limits: Culture-expanded clones reflect memory recall rather than primary priming during culture. Each donor contributed either pre-pandemic or post-infection samples, not both.

Sequenced by immunoSEQ multiplex PCR; TCRdb stores in-frame clones only, minus some. The data contain about 59,000 clones, 86% of them seen just once; the ten biggest clones take up around 1.5%. Before the COVID-19 pandemic, during about 2010-2018, CD4+ T cells were taken from unexposed donors. Naive and memory CD4+ T cells came from enriched cryopreserved PBMCs. The specimen sequenced was memory CD4+ T cells from PBMCs. The source is a human donor in good health.

The DNA of the CDR3 is TGTGCCAGCAGTTCGACTAGCGGGAGCTACAATGAGCAGTTCTTC. It yields the protein CASSSTSGSYNEQFF. V gene TRBV11-2 combines with J gene TRBJ2-1, with 12 bases matching TRBD2. Germline V gene data show CDR1 as SGHAT and CDR2 as FQNNGV. The CDR3 spans 15 residues. V shed 6 bases and J 3 bases; nucleotides not matched to a gene: 3.